A single sample gave rise to the 9 T cell receptor beta chains below, sequenced in a study of OX40 agonist ivuxolimab in advanced cancers. The library was prepared using the immunoSEQ multiplex PCR assay. This is the immuneACCESS table as TCRdb keeps it, with only in-frame sequences that have V and J called. A part of the clones is gone; compared with another copy, unresolved V genes explain less than half, and the rest is unexplained. This sample comprises nearly 95,000 clones, 90% to 95% of them detected only once. Jointly, the top ten make up roughly 2.6% of the sample. Sample: CD4+ or CD8+ T cells sorted from blood, taken in a trial of the OX40 agonist ivuxolimab. The receptors stem from an adult with an advanced solid tumor such as melanoma, head and neck, liver or kidney cancer.

The chain employs TRBV5-1 and TRBJ2-1, with D possibly being TRBD1 (7 bases). CDR1 is SGHRS, CDR2 YFSETQ, per germline. The V and J ends lost 3 bases and 9 bases respectively, with 22 bases between them. The CDR3 loop spans 16 amino acids. Written as DNA, the CDR3 is TGCGCCAGCAGCTCCCCTGCGGAGGGGGCTACGGGTGAGCAGTTCTTC. Encoded protein: CASSSPAEGATGEQFF.

This chain uses TRBV27 with TRBJ2-7, with D unresolved. The CDR3 runs 13 residues. Trimming removed 2 bases from V and 4 bases from J, with 9 bases in between. CDR1 is MNHEY and CDR2 is SMNVEV in the germline V gene (reference sequence). The CDR3 nucleotides read TGTGCCAGCAGTTTACGTGGGCAGTACGAGCAGTACTTC. This codes for CASSLRGQYEQYF.

The chain links TRBV28 to TRBJ2-3; D is perhaps TRBD2 (6 bases). The CDR3 is made up of 15 amino acids. V was trimmed by 11 bases and J by 2 bases, leaving 20 bases between them. Looked up from germline, CDR1 is MDHEN and CDR2 is SYDVKM. CDR3 sequence (DNA): TGTGCCCACTTTCCCCGGGGGTCGCACACAGATACGCAGTATTTT. This sequence encodes CAHFPRGSHTDTQYF.

The genes are TRBV5-8 and TRBJ2-3; D perhaps matches TRBD1 (6 bases). Germline V gene data show CDR1 as SGHTS and CDR2 as YDEGEE. Trimming removed 5 bases from V and 2 bases from J, with 15 bases in between. The CDR3 is 15 amino acids. In nucleotides, the CDR3 is TGTGCCAGCAGAACTCAGGACAGAACCACAGATACGCAGTATTTT. It translates to CASRTQDRTTDTQYF. The full variable domain, rest sourced from reference TRBV5-8 and TRBJ2-3, is EAGVTQSPTHLIKTRGQQATLRCSPISGHTSVYWYQQALGLGLQFLLWYDEGEERNRGNFPPRFSGRQFPNYSSELNVNALELEDSALYLCASRTQDRTTDTQYFGPGTRLTVL.

The V and J genes are TRBV27 and TRBJ2-7; D is unclear. CDR3 length equals 16 residues. V lost 7 bases and J lost 4, with 23 bases in between. The V gene's germline CDR1 is MNHEY and CDR2 SMNVEV (reference sequence). The DNA for the CDR3 is TGTGCCAGCAAGGGCCACACGCCATCGGGCCTATACGAGCAGTACTTC. It yields the protein CASKGHTPSGLYEQYF.

V gene TRBV13 combines with J gene TRBJ1-5; D is uncertain. CDR3 length: 15 amino acids. Germline V gene lookup returns CDR1 PRHDT and CDR2 FYEKMQ (reference sequence). V shed 0 bases and J shed 5 bases, with 11 bases lying between them. The CDR3 sequence is CASSLGRGGDQPQHF. CDR3 nucleotides: TGTGCCAGCAGCTTAGGCCGGGGTGGAGATCAGCCCCAGCATTTT. Supplemented by reference TRBV13 and TRBJ1-5, the full variable domain reads AAGVIQSPRHLIKEKRETATLKCYPIPRHDTVYWYQQGPGQDPQFLISFYEKMQSDKGSIPDRFSAQQFSDYHSELNMSSLELGDSALYFCASSLGRGGDQPQHFGDGTRLSIL.

The rearrangement links TRBV27 to TRBJ1-2, with D unresolved. Trimming cost V 2 bases and J 7 bases, with 11 bases left between them. CDR1 and CDR2 from the germline V gene are MNHEY and SMNVEV (reference sequence). The CDR3 extends over 13 amino acids. CDR3 in DNA: TGTGCCAGCAGTTTAGGGCCTTCGGGTGGCTACACCTTC. Translation gives CASSLGPSGGYTF.

The chain combines TRBV27 with TRBJ2-5, with D unclear. Germline-derived CDR1 and CDR2 are MNHEY and SMNVEV (reference sequence). The CDR3 totals 13 residues. Trimming pared 2 bases from V and 5 bases from J, leaving 9 bases between. CDR3: CASSLVPIETQYF. Here the CDR3 DNA reads TGTGCCAGCAGTTTAGTTCCTATCGAGACCCAGTACTTC.

V and J are TRBV30 and TRBJ1-2, with 10 bases matching TRBD1. This CDR3 has 12 amino acids. V was clipped by 6 bases and J by 8 bases; unmatched bases: 6. The V gene's germline CDR1 is GTSNPN and CDR2 SVGIG (reference sequence). CDR3 DNA: TGTGCCTGTACCGGGACAGGGGAGGGCTACACCTTC. As protein: CACTGTGEGYTF.